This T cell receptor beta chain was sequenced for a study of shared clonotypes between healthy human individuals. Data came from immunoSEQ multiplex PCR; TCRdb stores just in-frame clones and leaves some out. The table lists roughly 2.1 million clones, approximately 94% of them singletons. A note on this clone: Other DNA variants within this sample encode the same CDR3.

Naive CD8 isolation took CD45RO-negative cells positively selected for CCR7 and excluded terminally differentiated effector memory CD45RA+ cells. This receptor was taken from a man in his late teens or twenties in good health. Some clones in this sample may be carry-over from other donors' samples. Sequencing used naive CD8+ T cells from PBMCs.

DNA for the CDR3: TGTGCCAGCAGCTTAGGTTCAGGGACCTACGAGCAGTACTTC. Protein: CASSLGSGTYEQYF. The chain is built from TRBV13 and TRBJ2-7, with D perhaps TRBD1 (5 bases). Looked up from germline, CDR1 is PRHDT and CDR2 is FYEKMQ (reference sequence). V was pared by 0 bases and J by 2 bases, with 8 bases between. There are 14 residues in the CDR3.